The T cell receptor (beta chain) under discussion was sequenced for a study of T cell changes during pregnancy in multiple sclerosis. Some clones are missing from TCRdb's copy, which holds only in-frame ones; the method was immunoSEQ multiplex PCR. The table records 60,000 to 90,000 clones, 70% to 90% of them present only once. V lost 6 bases and J lost 7, with 21 bases in between. The CDR3 covers 16 residues. In germline, CDR1 is MNHEY, CDR2 SMNVEV (reference sequence). V usage is TRBV27 and J usage is TRBJ1-4; no clear D gene. The sequencing used peripheral blood, collected before pregnancy. This TCR came from a female donor with multiple sclerosis, enrolled in a pregnancy study. DNA of the CDR3: TGTGCCAGCAGCCCGAAAGCAGACATAGAAGGTGAAAAACTGTTTTTT. Its protein is CASSPKADIEGEKLFF.